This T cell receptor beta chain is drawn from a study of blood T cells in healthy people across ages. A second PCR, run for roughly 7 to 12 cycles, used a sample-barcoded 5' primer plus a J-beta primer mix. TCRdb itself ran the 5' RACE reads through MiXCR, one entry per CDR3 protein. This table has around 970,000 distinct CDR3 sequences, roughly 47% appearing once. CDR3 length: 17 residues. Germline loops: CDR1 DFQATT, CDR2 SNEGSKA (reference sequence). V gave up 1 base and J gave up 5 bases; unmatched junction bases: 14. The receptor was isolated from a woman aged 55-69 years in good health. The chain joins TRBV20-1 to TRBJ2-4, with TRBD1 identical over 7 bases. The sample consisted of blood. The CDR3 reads CSARGGRGQWVQNIQYF. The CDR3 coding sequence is TGCAGTGCTAGAGGCGGAAGGGGACAGTGGGTACAAAACATTCAGTACTTC.